This T cell receptor (beta chain) was recorded in a study of T cells in Graves' hyperthyroidism and ophthalmopathy. The CDR3 contains 12 residues. Germline V gene sequence: CDR1 LNHDA, CDR2 SQIVND (reference sequence). Deletions cut 6 bases from V and 5 bases from J, with 8 bases between. Researchers amplified the TCR beta CDR3 regions from RNA transcripts. HTBI primers were employed in a first-round RT-PCR of the TCR CDR3. TCRdb used MiXCR to reprocess the multiplex PCR reads, holding one entry per CDR3 protein. Of 300,000 to 450,000 distinct CDR3 sequences listed, approximately 25% were seen once; the top ten hold 70% to 75%.

The source is a man aged 50-59 years with Graves' hyperthyroidism. The sample consisted of blood. The V and J genes are TRBV19 and TRBJ2-1, with D uncertain. The CDR3, as DNA: TGTGCCAGTAGCGTAGACCACAATGAGCAGTTCTTC. This encodes CASSVDHNEQFF. The full variable domain, in which reference TRBV19 and TRBJ2-1 provide the parts outside the CDR3, is DGGITQSPKYLFRKEGQNVTLSCEQNLNHDAMYWYRQDPGQGLRLIYYSQIVNDFQKGDIAEGYSVSREKKESFPLTVTSAQKNPTAFYLCASSVDHNEQFFGPGTRLTVL.